What follows is one TCR beta chain and its context. No antigen is known for it. The V end was cut by 9 bases, the J end by 3 bases, with 11 bases between. Germline V gives CDR1 MNHEY, CDR2 SVGAGI. The CDR3 has 12 residues. This entry is derived from a study of cytomegalovirus exposure and HLA in healthy donors. General study findings and limits: It was confirmed in vitro that three of the CMV-associated chains were specific for CMV antigens.

Vbeta (60) and Jbeta (13) primers were used in the PCR. Only in-frame clones appear in the TCRdb table, and some are missing; sequencing was by immunoSEQ multiplex PCR. This table holds under 150,000 clones, 81% found once. The sample consisted of PBMCs. The rearrangement joins TRBV6-5 to TRBJ1-1; D not certain. This TCR was sampled from a man between 18 and 35 years old in good health and CMV-seronegative. For the CDR3, the DNA is TGTGCCAGTTTGGGCCTATACACTGAAGCTTTCTTT. This translates into CASLGLYTEAFF.